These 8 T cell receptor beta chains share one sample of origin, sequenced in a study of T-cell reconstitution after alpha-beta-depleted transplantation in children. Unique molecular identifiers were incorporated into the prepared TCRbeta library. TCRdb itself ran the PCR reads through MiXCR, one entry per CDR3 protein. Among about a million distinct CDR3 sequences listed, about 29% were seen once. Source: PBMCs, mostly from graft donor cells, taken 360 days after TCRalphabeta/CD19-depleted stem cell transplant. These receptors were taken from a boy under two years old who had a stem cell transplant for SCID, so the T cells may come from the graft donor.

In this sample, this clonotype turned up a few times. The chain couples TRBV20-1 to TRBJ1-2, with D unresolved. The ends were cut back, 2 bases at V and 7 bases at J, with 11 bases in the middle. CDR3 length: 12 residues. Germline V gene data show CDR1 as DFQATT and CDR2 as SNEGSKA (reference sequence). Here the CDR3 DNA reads TGCAGTGCTAGATGGGCAGGCCCTGGCTACACCTTC. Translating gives CSARWAGPGYTF.

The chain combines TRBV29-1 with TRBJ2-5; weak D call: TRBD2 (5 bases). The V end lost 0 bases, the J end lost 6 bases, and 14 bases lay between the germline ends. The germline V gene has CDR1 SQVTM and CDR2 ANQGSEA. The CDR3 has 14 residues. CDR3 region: CSVEDVLGLKTQYF. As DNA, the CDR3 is TGCAGCGTTGAAGATGTCCTAGGACTGAAGACCCAGTACTTC.

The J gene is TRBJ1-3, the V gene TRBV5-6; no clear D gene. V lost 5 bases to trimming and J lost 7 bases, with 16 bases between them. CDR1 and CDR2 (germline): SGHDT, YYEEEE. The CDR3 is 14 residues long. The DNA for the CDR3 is TGTGCCAGCAGTCTAACGGGGAAAAGTAACACCATATATTTT. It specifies CASSLTGKSNTIYF.

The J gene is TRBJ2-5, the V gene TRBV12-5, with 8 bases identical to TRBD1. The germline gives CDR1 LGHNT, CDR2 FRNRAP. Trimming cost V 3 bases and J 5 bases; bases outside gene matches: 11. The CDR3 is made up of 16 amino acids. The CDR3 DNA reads TGTGCTAGTGGTTTTACGACAAGGACAGGGAGGGAGACCCAGTACTTC. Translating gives CASGFTTRTGRETQYF. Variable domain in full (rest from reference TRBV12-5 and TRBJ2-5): DARVTQTPRHKVTEMGQEVTMRCQPILGHNTVFWYRQTMMQGLELLAYFRNRAPLDDSGMPKDRFSAEMPDATLATLKIQPSEPRDSAVYFCASGFTTRTGRETQYFGPGTRLLVL.

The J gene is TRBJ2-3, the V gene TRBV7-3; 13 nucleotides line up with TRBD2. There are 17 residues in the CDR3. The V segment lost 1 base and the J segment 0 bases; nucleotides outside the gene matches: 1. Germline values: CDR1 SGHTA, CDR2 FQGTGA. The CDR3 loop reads CASSLRGLAGSTDTQYF. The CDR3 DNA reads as TGTGCCAGCAGCTTAAGGGGACTAGCGGGGAGCACAGATACGCAGTATTTT.

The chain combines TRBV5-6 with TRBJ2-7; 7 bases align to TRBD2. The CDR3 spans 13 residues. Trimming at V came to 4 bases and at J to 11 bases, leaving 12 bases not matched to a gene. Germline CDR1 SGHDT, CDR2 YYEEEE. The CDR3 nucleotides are TGTGCCAGCAGCACCAGACTAGCCTTGGAGGAGTACTTC. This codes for CASSTRLALEEYF.

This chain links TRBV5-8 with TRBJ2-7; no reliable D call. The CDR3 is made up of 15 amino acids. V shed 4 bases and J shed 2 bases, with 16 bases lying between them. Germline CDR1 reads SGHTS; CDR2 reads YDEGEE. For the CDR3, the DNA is TGTGCCAGCAGCCCAAGGACCCCGGTCCCCTACGAGCAGTACTTC. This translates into CASSPRTPVPYEQYF.

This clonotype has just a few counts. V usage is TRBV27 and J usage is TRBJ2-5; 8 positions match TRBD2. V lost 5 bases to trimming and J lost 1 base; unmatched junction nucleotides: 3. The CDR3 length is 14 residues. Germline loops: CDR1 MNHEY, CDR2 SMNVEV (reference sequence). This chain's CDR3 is CASSARGGQETQYF. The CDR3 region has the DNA TGTGCCAGCAGTGCTCGGGGGGGCCAAGAGACCCAGTACTTC.